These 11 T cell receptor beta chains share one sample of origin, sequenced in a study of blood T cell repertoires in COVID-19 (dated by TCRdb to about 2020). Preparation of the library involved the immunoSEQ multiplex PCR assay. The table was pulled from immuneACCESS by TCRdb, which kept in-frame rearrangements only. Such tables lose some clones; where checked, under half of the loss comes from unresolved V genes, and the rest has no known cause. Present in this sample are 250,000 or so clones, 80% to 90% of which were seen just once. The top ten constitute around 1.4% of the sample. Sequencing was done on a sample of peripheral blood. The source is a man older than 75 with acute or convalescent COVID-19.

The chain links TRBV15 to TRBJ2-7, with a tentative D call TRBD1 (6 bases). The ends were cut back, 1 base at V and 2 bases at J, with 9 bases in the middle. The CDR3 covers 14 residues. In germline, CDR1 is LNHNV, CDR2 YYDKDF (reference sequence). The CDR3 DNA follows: TGTGCCACCAGCAGAGGGGGGCCGCCCTACGAGCAGTACTTC. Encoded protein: CATSRGGPPYEQYF. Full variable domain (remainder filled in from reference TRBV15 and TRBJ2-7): DAMVIQNPRYQVTQFGKPVTLSCSQTLNHNVMYWYQQKSSQAPKLLFHYYDKDFNNEADTPDNFQSRRPNTSFCFLDIRSPGLGDTAMYLCATSRGGPPYEQYFGPGTRLTVT.

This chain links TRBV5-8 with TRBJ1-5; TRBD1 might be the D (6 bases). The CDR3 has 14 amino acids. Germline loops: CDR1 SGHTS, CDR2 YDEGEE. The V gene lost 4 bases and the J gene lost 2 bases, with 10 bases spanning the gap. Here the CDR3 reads CASSHRVGNQPQHF. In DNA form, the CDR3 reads TGTGCCAGCAGCCACAGGGTTGGCAATCAGCCCCAGCATTTT.

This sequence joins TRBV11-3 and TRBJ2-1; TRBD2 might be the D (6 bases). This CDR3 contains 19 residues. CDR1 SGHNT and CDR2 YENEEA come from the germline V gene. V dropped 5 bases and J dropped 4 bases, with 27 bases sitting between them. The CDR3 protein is CASSTPRTIPGWHYNEQFF. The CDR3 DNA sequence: TGTGCCAGCAGCACCCCAAGGACTATCCCGGGGTGGCATTACAATGAGCAGTTCTTC. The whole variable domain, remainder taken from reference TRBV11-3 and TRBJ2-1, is EAGVVQSPRYKIIEKKQPVAFWCNPISGHNTLYWYLQNLGQGPELLIRYENEEAVDDSQLPKDRFSAERLKGVDSTLKIQPAELGDSAVYLCASSTPRTIPGWHYNEQFFGPGTRLTVL.

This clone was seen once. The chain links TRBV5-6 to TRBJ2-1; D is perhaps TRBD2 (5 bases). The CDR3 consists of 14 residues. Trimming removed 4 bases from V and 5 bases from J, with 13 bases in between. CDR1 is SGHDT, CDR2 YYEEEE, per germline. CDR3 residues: CASSLIGGHNEQFF. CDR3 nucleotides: TGTGCCAGCAGCCTGATAGGCGGGCACAATGAGCAGTTCTTC.

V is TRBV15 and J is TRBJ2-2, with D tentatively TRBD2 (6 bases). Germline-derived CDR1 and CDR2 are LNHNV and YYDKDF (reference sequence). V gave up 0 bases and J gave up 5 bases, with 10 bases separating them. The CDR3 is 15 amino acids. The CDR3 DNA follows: TGTGCCACCAGCAGAGATCGACTAGGAACCGGGGAGCTGTTTTTT. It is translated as CATSRDRLGTGELFF.

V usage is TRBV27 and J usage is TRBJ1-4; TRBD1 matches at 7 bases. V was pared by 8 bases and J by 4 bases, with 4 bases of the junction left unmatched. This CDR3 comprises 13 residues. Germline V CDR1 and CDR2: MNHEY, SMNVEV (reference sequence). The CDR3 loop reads CASSNRGNEKLFF. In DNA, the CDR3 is TGTGCCAGCTCCAACAGGGGTAATGAAAAACTGTTTTTT. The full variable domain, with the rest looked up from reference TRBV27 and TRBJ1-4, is EAQVTQNPRYLITVTGKKLTVTCSQNMNHEYMSWYRQDPGLGLRQIYYSMNVEVTDKGDVPEGYKVSRKEKRNFPLILESPSPNQTSLYFCASSNRGNEKLFFGSGTQLSVL.

DNA for the CDR3: TGTGCCAGCAGTTACTCGATGGGGACAGGGGTCTACGAGCAGTACTTC. It codes for CASSYSMGTGVYEQYF. The J gene is TRBJ2-7, the V gene TRBV6-6; 10 nucleotides align to TRBD1. CDR1 is MNHNY and CDR2 is SVGAGI in the germline V gene (reference sequence). This CDR3 region has 16 residues. The trim removed 0 bases at V and 3 bases at J, leaving 5 bases unmatched.

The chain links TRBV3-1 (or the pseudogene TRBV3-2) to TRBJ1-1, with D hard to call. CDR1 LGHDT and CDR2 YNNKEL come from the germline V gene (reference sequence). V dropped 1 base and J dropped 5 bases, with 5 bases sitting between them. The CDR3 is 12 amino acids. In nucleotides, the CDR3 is TGTGCCAGCAGCCAAGTCTCGACTGAAGCTTTCTTT. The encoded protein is CASSQVSTEAFF.

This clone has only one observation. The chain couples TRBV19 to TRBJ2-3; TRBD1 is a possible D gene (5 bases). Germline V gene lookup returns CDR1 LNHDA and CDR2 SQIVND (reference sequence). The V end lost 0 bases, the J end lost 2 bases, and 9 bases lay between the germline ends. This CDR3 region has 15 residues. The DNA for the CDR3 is TGTGCCAGTAGTATAGATGGACAAAACACAGATACGCAGTATTTT. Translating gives CASSIDGQNTDTQYF.

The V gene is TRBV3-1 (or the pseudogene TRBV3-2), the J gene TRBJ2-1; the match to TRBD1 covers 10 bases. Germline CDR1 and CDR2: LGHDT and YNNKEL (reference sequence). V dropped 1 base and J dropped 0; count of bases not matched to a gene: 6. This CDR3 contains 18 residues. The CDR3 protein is CASSQAPRTGGSYNEQFF. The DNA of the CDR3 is TGTGCCAGCAGCCAAGCCCCCAGGACAGGGGGCTCCTACAATGAGCAGTTCTTC.

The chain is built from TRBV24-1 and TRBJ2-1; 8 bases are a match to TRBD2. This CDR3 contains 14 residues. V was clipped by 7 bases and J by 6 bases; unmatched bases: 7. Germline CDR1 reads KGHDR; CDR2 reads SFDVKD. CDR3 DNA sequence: TGTGCCACCAGGGGTAGCGGGAAGTTCAATGAGCAGTTCTTC. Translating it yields CATRGSGKFNEQFF.